The clone carrying this T cell receptor (beta chain) was seen only a few times. Antigen unknown. Between the trimmed V and J ends, which lost 2 bases and 1 base, there was a span of 12 bases. The length of the CDR3 is 16 residues. From germline, CDR1 is SGHAT and CDR2 FQNNGV. The sample is drawn from a study of beta chain features in type 1 diabetes. The entirety of the isolated RNA underwent reverse transcription, so expressed TCRB transcripts were sequenced. The protocol was immunoSEQ multiplex PCR, while the TCRdb copy is restricted to in-frame clones and leaves out a portion. Of around 290,000 clones in the sample, under 8.5% are singletons; the top ten hold roughly 1%. Study results and limitations: No resolution was reached here on whether HLA type influences TCRB rearrangement.

Sequencing used central memory CD4+ T cells from blood. The chain carries TRBV11-2 and TRBJ2-1, with TRBD1 as a possible D gene (6 bases). This TCR derives from a woman aged 18-29 years in good health. Here the CDR3 reads CASSLQGTRSYNEQFF. In DNA form, the CDR3 reads TGTGCCAGCAGCTTACAGGGGACGCGATCCTACAATGAGCAGTTCTTC.